The 8 T cell receptor beta chains presented below share a single source sample, sequenced in a study of a mutant IDH1 vaccine in newly diagnosed glioma. The antigens for these receptors are not known. As for time point: week 35, safety follow-up. Topical imiquimod accompanied each vaccine dose, which consisted of 300 ug of mutant IDH1 20-mer peptide. The protocol was immunoSEQ multiplex PCR, while the TCRdb copy is restricted to in-frame clones and leaves out a portion. The sample has approximately 30,000 clones, roughly 76% seen once; the top ten hold approximately 8%. Specimen: PBMCs, collected from a glioma patient whose treatment included an IDH1 peptide vaccine. These receptors originate from a man aged 45-65 years with glioma.

The chain has TRBV5-4 and TRBJ2-7; 13 bases map to TRBD2. Trimming at V came to 0 bases and at J to 7 bases, leaving 7 bases not matched to a gene. The CDR3 runs 16 residues. Germline lookup yields CDR1 SGHNT and CDR2 YYREEE (reference sequence). This CDR3 is CASSLGGTSGNGEQYF. Written as DNA, the CDR3 is TGTGCCAGCAGCTTGGGGGGGACTAGCGGGAATGGGGAGCAGTACTTC.

This clone is judged medium-sized. The chain is built from TRBV10-2 and TRBJ1-2, with D tentatively TRBD1 (6 bases). Germline V CDR1 and CDR2: WSHSY, SAAADI. This CDR3 has 18 amino acids. Trimming shortened V by 0 bases and J by 5 bases, and 22 bases separated the two germline ends. Written as DNA, the CDR3 is TGCGCCAGCAGTGAGTCAGGTACAGGGCATATGTCTCCGTATGGCTACACCTTC. Amino acids: CASSESGTGHMSPYGYTF.

In its sample, this clone was seen a few times. V gene TRBV4-2 combines with J gene TRBJ2-7, with 9 bases lining up with TRBD2. Unmatched junction bases numbered 5, after V lost 1 base and J lost 4 bases. Germline values: CDR1 LGHNA, CDR2 YNFKEQ. This CDR3 contains 15 residues. The CDR3 sequence: CASSQGGTSSYEQYF. The DNA of the CDR3 is TGTGCCAGCAGCCAAGGGGGGACTAGCTCGTACGAGCAGTACTTC.

This chain joins TRBV6-1 and TRBJ1-6; D is perhaps TRBD1 (5 bases). Trimming pared 2 bases from V and 5 bases from J, leaving 16 bases between. There are 17 residues in the CDR3. Germline V lookup: CDR1 MNHNS, CDR2 SASEGT. This chain's CDR3 is CASSEYSRRDHNSPLHF. DNA for the CDR3: TGTGCCAGCAGTGAATATTCTCGTCGGGACCATAATTCACCCCTCCACTTT.

This chain connects TRBV28 to TRBJ1-2; D gene ambiguous. V shed 4 bases and J shed 4 bases, with 10 bases lying between them. Germline V gene data show CDR1 as MDHEN and CDR2 as SYDVKM. The CDR3 is 13 amino acids. The CDR3 nucleotides are TGTGCCAGCAGTTCGGGGAGCGGCTATGGCTACACCTTC. It codes for CASSSGSGYGYTF.

This clone was found once. The chain uses TRBV9 and TRBJ2-3; D gene uncertain. V was pared by 4 bases and J by 0 bases, with 9 bases between. The CDR3 extends over 14 amino acids. Looked up from germline, CDR1 is SGDLS and CDR2 is YYNGEE. CDR3 sequence reads: CASSLMDSTDTQYF. Written as DNA, the CDR3 is TGTGCCAGCAGCCTAATGGACAGCACAGATACGCAGTATTTT. The full variable domain, its missing parts supplied by reference TRBV9 and TRBJ2-3, is DSGVTQTPKHLITATGQRVTLRCSPRSGDLSVYWYQQSLDQGLQFLIQYYNGEERAKGNILERFSAQQFPDLHSELNLSSLELGDSALYFCASSLMDSTDTQYFGPGTRLTVL.

The chain couples TRBV19 to TRBJ1-5; D unclear. Trimming shortened V by 5 bases and J by 3 bases, and 5 bases separated the two germline ends. Germline lookup yields CDR1 LNHDA and CDR2 SQIVND (reference sequence). The CDR3 length is 12 residues. CDR3 in amino acids: CASSDTNQPQHF. CDR3 sequence (DNA): TGTGCCAGTAGTGACACCAATCAGCCCCAGCATTTT.

This clone has only one observation. The chain links TRBV5-1 to TRBJ2-7; 9 bases line up with TRBD1. J lost 5 bases, V lost 4 bases, and 10 bases had no gene match. The CDR3 sequence is 15 residues long. Germline lookup yields CDR1 SGHRS and CDR2 YFSETQ. Written as DNA, the CDR3 is TGCGCCAGCAGCACCGCCGGGACAGGGTTCCACGAGCAGTACTTC. Amino acid sequence: CASSTAGTGFHEQYF.